The 25 T cell receptor beta chains below all came from one sample that was sequenced in a study of T cells after yellow fever vaccination. TCRdb re-called the 5' RACE reads through MiXCR, storing one row per CDR3 protein. Seen here are about 320,000 distinct CDR3 sequences, approximately 4% observed once, and the top ten hold roughly 21%. The sample here was PBMCs, taken 15 days after the yellow fever booster vaccination. The receptors shown here come from a man between 18 and 35 years old who received the YFV17D yellow fever vaccine.

This clonotype was seen many times. V is TRBV28 and J is TRBJ1-5, with unresolved D. Germline assignment: CDR1 MDHEN and CDR2 SYDVKM. CDR3 length: 15 residues. Between the trimmed V and J ends, which lost 7 bases and 3 bases, there was a span of 16 bases. CDR3 sequence reads: CASTNDPNSNQPQHF. In nucleotides, the CDR3 is TGTGCCAGCACCAATGATCCGAATTCCAATCAGCCCCAGCATTTT.

The CDR3 bases are TGTGCCAGCAGCCAAGACTTCAGGGGCACTGAAGCTTTCTTT. Translating gives CASSQDFRGTEAFF. V usage is TRBV3-1 and J usage is TRBJ1-1; D perhaps matches TRBD1 (6 bases). Germline V lookup: CDR1 LGHDT, CDR2 YNNKEL (reference sequence). Trimming took 0 bases from V and 4 from J, leaving 9 bases between them. CDR3 size: 14 residues.

This clonotype has only a few counts. This chain uses TRBV19 with TRBJ2-1; 9 bases line up with TRBD1. This CDR3 is built from 15 residues. Trimming took 3 bases from V and 3 from J; bases not matched to a gene: 3. The germline V gene encodes CDR1 LNHDA and CDR2 SQIVND (reference sequence). The CDR3 here is CASSIGQGIYNEQFF. The CDR3 coding sequence is TGTGCCAGTAGTATCGGACAGGGGATCTACAATGAGCAGTTCTTC.

V gene TRBV5-1 combines with J gene TRBJ2-1; D call uncertain. Germline V gives CDR1 SGHRS, CDR2 YFSETQ. Trimming stripped 2 bases from V and 4 bases from J, with 13 bases between. CDR3 length: 15 amino acids. CDR3 in DNA: TGCGCCAGCAGCTTTACCAGCGATTCTTACAATGAGCAGTTCTTC. Translation gives CASSFTSDSYNEQFF.

This clonotype showed up many times. The V call is TRBV10-3, the J call TRBJ1-6; possibly TRBD1 for D (5 bases). The germline V gene has CDR1 ENHRY and CDR2 SYGVKD. Trimming left V 6 bases short and J 5 bases short, with 14 bases between. The CDR3 has 15 residues. In DNA form, the CDR3 reads TGTGCCATCAGCACCCACGGGGGAGATAATTCACCCCTCCACTTT. It codes for CAISTHGGDNSPLHF.

The chain is built from TRBV5-1 and TRBJ1-2, with 12 bases fitting TRBD1. This CDR3 spans 15 amino acids. The germline V gene has CDR1 SGHRS and CDR2 YFSETQ. Unmatched junction bases numbered 6, after V lost 4 bases and J lost 5 bases. DNA of the CDR3: TGCGCCAGCAGCGCGGGACAGGGGGCGCAATATGGCTACACCTTC. Protein: CASSAGQGAQYGYTF. Filled out from reference TRBV5-1 and TRBJ1-2, the complete variable domain reads KAGVTQTPRYLIKTRGQQVTLSCSPISGHRSVSWYQQTPGQGLQFLFEYFSETQRNKGNFPGRFSGRQFSNSRSEMNVSTLELGDSALYLCASSAGQGAQYGYTFGSGTRLTVV.

J is TRBJ2-7 and V is TRBV28, with 7 nucleotides matching TRBD2. CDR1 and CDR2 (germline): MDHEN, SYDVKM. CDR3 length: 16 amino acids. V shed 4 bases, J shed 2 bases, and the junction held 11 bases outside the gene matches. CDR3 sequence reads: CASSSPLAVLPYEQYF. The CDR3 DNA reads as TGTGCCAGCAGTTCGCCCCTAGCGGTCCTACCCTACGAGCAGTACTTC.

This sequence joins TRBV7-9 and TRBJ2-5, with D unresolved. Deletions cut 6 bases from V and 5 bases from J, with 10 bases between. The V gene's germline CDR1 is SEHNR and CDR2 FQNEAQ (reference sequence). The CDR3 is 12 amino acids. Here the CDR3 reads CASRTEGETQYF. In DNA form, the CDR3 reads TGTGCCAGCAGGACCGAAGGGGAGACCCAGTACTTC.

This clonotype was counted between two and nine times. V is TRBV12-3 or TRBV12-4 and J is TRBJ2-5; D may be TRBD1 (5 bases). Trimming removed 5 bases from V and 6 bases from J, with 13 bases in between. The CDR3 runs to 13 residues. CDR3 DNA: TGTGCCAGCAGTCCCCAGATGGGGCAGACCCAGTACTTC. It translates to CASSPQMGQTQYF.

Only a few counts were recorded for this clonotype. Here the CDR3 DNA reads TGTGCCACCAGTGAGGTAGAGACAGATACGCAGTATTTT. Its protein product is CATSEVETDTQYF. The rearrangement joins TRBV24-1 to TRBJ2-3; D gene unclear. Germline V lookup: CDR1 KGHDR, CDR2 SFDVKD. V lost 4 bases and J 3 bases, leaving 7 bases between the germline ends. The CDR3 runs to 13 residues.

This clonotype has at least ten counts. This sequence joins TRBV20-1 and TRBJ2-3, with 9 bases fitting TRBD2. Germline loops: CDR1 DFQATT, CDR2 SNEGSKA (reference sequence). CDR3 length equals 15 residues. The V segment lost 7 bases and the J segment 7 bases; nucleotides outside the gene matches: 15. The CDR3 is CSVRGSSGGSNTQYF. For the CDR3, the DNA is TGCAGTGTCAGAGGCAGCAGCGGGGGGTCCAATACGCAGTATTTT.

This clonotype was counted many times. The chain employs TRBV10-3 and TRBJ2-7; D unresolved. CDR3 length equals 11 residues. CDR1 ENHRY and CDR2 SYGVKD come from the germline V gene. Deletions cut 4 bases from V and 7 bases from J, with 8 bases between. Written as DNA, the CDR3 is TGTGCCATCAGTGGAAGTGGGGAGCAGTACTTC. The encoded protein is CAISGSGEQYF.

This rearrangement joins TRBV10-3 to TRBJ1-6; D call uncertain. The CDR3 contains 14 residues. In germline, CDR1 is ENHRY, CDR2 SYGVKD. Trimming pared 3 bases from V and 7 bases from J, leaving 10 bases between. CDR3 nucleotides: TGTGCCATCAGTGAAGGAGGCTTGAATTCACCCCTCCACTTT. Encoded protein: CAISEGGLNSPLHF.

This clonotype has just a few counts. This sequence joins TRBV27 and TRBJ1-5, with a tentative D call TRBD1 (6 bases). V was clipped by 4 bases and J by 6 bases, with 13 bases between them. This CDR3 is 14 amino acids long. The germline V gene has CDR1 MNHEY and CDR2 SMNVEV (reference sequence). The CDR3, as DNA: TGTGCCAGCAGTTGGGAACCAGGGGTTCAGCCCCAGCATTTT. This sequence encodes CASSWEPGVQPQHF.

The chain has TRBV7-2 and TRBJ2-5; D is unclear. CDR1 is SGHTA, CDR2 FQGNSA, per germline. V shed 1 base and J shed 2 bases, with 8 bases lying between them. CDR3 length: 14 amino acids. As DNA, the CDR3 is TGTGCCAGCAGCTTAGGACTGTTTCAAGAGACCCAGTACTTC. Amino acids: CASSLGLFQETQYF.

This clonotype showed up many times. J is TRBJ1-2 and V is TRBV5-5; D might be TRBD1 (5 bases). Germline V lookup: CDR1 SGHKS, CDR2 YYEKEE (reference sequence). The CDR3 is made up of 14 amino acids. V was pared by 7 bases and J by 4 bases, with 17 bases between. CDR3 coding DNA: TGTGCCAGCGGGATGACAGCGAAAATCTATGGCTACACCTTC. Translating gives CASGMTAKIYGYTF.

The sample holds many counts of this clonotype. The chain joins TRBV20-1 to TRBJ1-1; 9 bases align to TRBD1. J gave up 1 base and V 2 bases, and 5 bases lay outside the gene matches. Germline lookup yields CDR1 DFQATT and CDR2 SNEGSKA (reference sequence). This CDR3 is 15 amino acids long. The CDR3 sequence is CSARSGGQGNTEAFF. The CDR3 region has the DNA TGCAGTGCTAGATCCGGGGGACAGGGGAACACTGAAGCTTTCTTT.

This clonotype was recorded many times. This chain links TRBV29-1 with TRBJ2-1, with D perhaps given as TRBD1 or TRBD2 (5 bases each). Trimming took 6 bases from V and 9 from J, leaving 12 bases between them. The V gene's germline CDR1 is SQVTM and CDR2 ANQGSEA. The CDR3 runs to 11 residues. The CDR3 region is CSVRRDGEQFF. The CDR3, as DNA: TGCAGCGTACGCAGGGACGGTGAGCAGTTCTTC.

In this sample, this clonotype turned up many times. The J gene is TRBJ1-6, the V gene TRBV7-2; D uncertain. There are 15 residues in the CDR3. In germline, CDR1 is SGHTA, CDR2 FQGNSA. The ends were cut back, 2 bases at V and 13 bases at J, with 18 bases in the middle. CDR3 sequence (DNA): TGTGCCAGCAGCTTAAGATGGCAAGGATTGTGGCCCCTCCACTTT. Its translation: CASSLRWQGLWPLHF.

Many counts were recorded for this clonotype. The chain uses TRBV7-9 and TRBJ2-7; 13 bases align to TRBD2. Germline V gene data show CDR1 as SEHNR and CDR2 as FQNEAQ (reference sequence). J gave up 3 bases and V 1 base, and 6 bases lay outside the gene matches. The CDR3 contains 17 residues. CDR3 region: CASSLGRGTSGVYEQYV. The CDR3 DNA follows: TGTGCCAGCAGCTTAGGTCGCGGGACTAGCGGGGTCTACGAGCAGTACGTC.

The genes are TRBV11-2 and TRBJ2-7; 14 bases line up with TRBD2. Germline V gene data show CDR1 as SGHAT and CDR2 as FQNNGV. With 4 bases clipped from V and 1 base from J, the junction kept 9 bases outside the gene matches. This CDR3 comprises 18 residues. The CDR3 sequence is CASSYTKRTSGGSYEQYF. Here the CDR3 DNA reads TGTGCCAGCAGCTATACCAAAAGGACTAGCGGGGGGTCCTACGAGCAGTACTTC.

This clonotype was counted ten times or more. The chain employs TRBV6-5 and TRBJ1-1; no definite D call. There are 13 residues in the CDR3. V dropped 3 bases and J dropped 4 bases, with 9 bases sitting between them. Germline V gene data show CDR1 as MNHEY and CDR2 as SVGAGI. CDR3 bases: TGTGCCAGCAGTTATGGCATGGGCACTGAAGCTTTCTTT. As protein: CASSYGMGTEAFF.

This clonotype has at least ten counts. The gene calls are TRBV7-3 and TRBJ2-1, with D perhaps matching TRBD2 (7 bases). This CDR3 is 18 amino acids long. The V end lost 6 bases, the J end lost 3 bases, and 24 bases lay between the germline ends. Germline CDR1 and CDR2: SGHTA and FQGTGA. The CDR3 reads CASSVGGGRALSYNEQFF. The CDR3 DNA reads as TGTGCCAGCAGTGTAGGGGGAGGGCGGGCGCTAAGCTACAATGAGCAGTTCTTC.

This clonotype has ten or more counts. The rearrangement links TRBV7-2 to TRBJ2-1; 11 nucleotides agree with TRBD2. The CDR3 is 15 residues long. In germline, CDR1 is SGHTA, CDR2 FQGNSA. Trimming took 4 bases from V and 3 from J; bases not matched to a gene: 2. The chain's CDR3 is CASSSLAGGYNEQFF. CDR3 DNA sequence: TGTGCCAGCAGCTCCCTAGCGGGGGGCTACAATGAGCAGTTCTTC.

The chain uses TRBV6-2 or TRBV6-3 and TRBJ2-7; D might be TRBD1 (6 bases). V lost 0 bases, J lost 5 bases, and 14 bases lay in between. The germline CDR1 and CDR2 sequences are MNHEY and SVGEGT. The CDR3 sequence is 15 residues long. CDR3 sequence: CASSYSGAPGHEQYV. The CDR3, as DNA: TGTGCCAGCAGTTACTCGGGGGCCCCCGGCCACGAGCAGTACGTC.